This TCR beta chain came from a study of technical replicates of blood from a handful of donors. Repertoires were generated with immunoSEQ multiplex PCR, while TCRdb's copy carries only in-frame clones and drops some. Of about 80,000 clones listed, nearly 99% were seen once; the top ten hold less than 0.25%. The count of this clone is one. Trimming cost V 4 bases and J 3 bases, with 2 bases left between them. Germline assignment: CDR1 DFQATT and CDR2 SNEGSKA (reference sequence). CDR3 length: 10 amino acids. Sequenced: T cells isolated from PBMCs. This receptor was obtained from a human donor in good health. The chain links TRBV20-1 to TRBJ2-3; D is unresolved. CDR3 nucleotide sequence: TGCAGTGCTATAACAGATACGCAGTATTTT. Its translation is CSAITDTQYF.